This TCR beta chain was sequenced for a study of T cell responses to AZD1222 COVID-19 vaccine. This clone was observed a single time. Its cognate antigen is unknown. With V trimmed by 5 bases and J by 9 bases, 7 bases remained unmatched. The germline gives CDR1 LNHDA, CDR2 SQIVND (reference sequence). The CDR3 loop spans 13 amino acids. Second-dose groups at about 4 or about 12 weeks were pooled. Study-level points and caveats: It was only a handful of AZD1222 recipients who were seropositive at baseline. Reports say nearly half of spike-specific TCRs go after unmutated variant regions.

Sequencing was performed with immunoSEQ multiplex PCR; in TCRdb, only in-frame clones are kept and a portion is missing. The sample includes some 130,000 clones, roughly 90% seen only once; the top ten take 2% to 3%. The chain has TRBV19 and TRBJ2-4, with TRBD1 identical over 7 bases. This clonotype was sampled from an adult who received the AZD1222 COVID-19 vaccine. The input for sequencing was peripheral blood, taken 28 days after the second AZD1222 dose. CDR3 in amino acids: CASSVRAGGIQYF. The CDR3 region has the DNA TGTGCCAGTAGTGTGAGAGCAGGGGGCATTCAGTACTTC.